Listed here are 17 T cell receptor beta chains from one sample, sequenced in a study of blood T cells in healthy people across ages. A second PCR of 7 to 11 cycles used a sample-barcoded 5' primer and a J-beta primer mix. A single record per CDR3 protein comes from TCRdb applying MiXCR to the 5' RACE reads. The profile shows over 500,000 distinct CDR3 sequences, roughly a quarter of them singletons. These data were likewise used in another study, on T cells of mothers and their children.

Sequenced sample: blood. The source is a boy aged 2 to 10 in good health.

This clonotype was detected once. The chain couples TRBV5-1 to TRBJ2-5; D call uncertain. From germline, CDR1 is SGHRS and CDR2 YFSETQ. This CDR3 is built from 14 residues. V was shortened by 3 bases and J by 5 bases, with 14 bases between the two germline ends. CDR3 region: CASSSDGPWETQYF. CDR3 coding DNA: TGCGCCAGCAGCTCGGACGGACCGTGGGAGACCCAGTACTTC.

The chain couples TRBV12-3 or TRBV12-4 to TRBJ1-3; 9 bases align to TRBD1. The V gene end was trimmed by 5 bases and the J gene end by 7 bases; junction bases not matched to a gene: 6. CDR3 length equals 14 residues. The CDR3 region has the DNA TGTGCCAGCAGTCGGACAGGGGCTCAGAACACCATATATTTT. It specifies CASSRTGAQNTIYF.

This clonotype was detected only a few times. A junction end diverges from the germline sequence, so it may reflect a read error. The rearrangement links TRBV10-2 to TRBJ2-6; D may be TRBD1 (5 bases). The CDR3 covers 14 residues. Germline values: CDR1 WSHSY, CDR2 SAAADI. The CDR3 coding sequence is TGCGCCAGCAGTTTCCCCTCTGGGGCCAACGTCCCGACTTTC. Amino acid sequence: CASSFPSGANVPTF.

The CDR3 nucleotides read TGCGCCAGCAGCCCAGACTCCAGGGAGACCCAGTACTTC. It yields the protein CASSPDSRETQYF. This chain connects TRBV5-1 to TRBJ2-5; D gene unclear. Trimming took off 4 bases at V and 5 bases at J, with 12 bases between the two ends. Per the germline V gene, CDR1 is SGHRS and CDR2 is YFSETQ. CDR3 length: 13 amino acids.

In its sample, this clonotype was seen a few times. The CDR3 DNA is TGTGCCACCAGCCTGACAGGGAGCAATCAGCCCCAGCATTTT. It codes for CATSLTGSNQPQHF. The rearrangement joins TRBV15 to TRBJ1-5; 7 bases map to TRBD1. The CDR3 runs to 14 residues. Germline V lookup: CDR1 LNHNV, CDR2 YYDKDF (reference sequence). Germline trimming cut 5 bases from V and 1 base from J; bases unmatched to any gene: 2.

V is TRBV12-3 or TRBV12-4 and J is TRBJ2-7; TRBD1 aligns across 7 bases. The CDR3 is 14 residues long. J gave up 1 base and V 3 bases, and 3 bases lay outside the gene matches. In DNA, the CDR3 is TGTGCCAGCAGTTTCTTACAGGGGTCCTACGAGCAGTACTTC. Encoded protein: CASSFLQGSYEQYF.

As regards this clonotype: An end of the junction does not agree with germline; a read error may underlie this. This chain links TRBV7-2 with TRBJ2-7; weak D call: TRBD2 (5 bases). Germline CDR1 SGHTA, CDR2 FQGNSA. The CDR3 covers 13 residues. The CDR3 loop reads CASRLASSYEQYF. Written as DNA, the CDR3 is TGTGCCAGCAGGCTCGCTAGCTCCTACGAGCAGTATTTC.

The chain combines TRBV15 with TRBJ1-4; the D gene is possibly TRBD1 (6 bases). Germline loops: CDR1 LNHNV, CDR2 YYDKDF (reference sequence). With 5 bases removed from V and 4 bases from J, the gap between germline ends came to 11 bases. CDR3 length equals 14 residues. CDR3 amino acids: CATSRTAINEKLFF. DNA for the CDR3: TGTGCCACCAGCCGGACAGCGATTAATGAAAAACTGTTTTTT.

The chain is built from TRBV19 and TRBJ1-2; 9 bases align to TRBD1. Losses at the gene ends were 3 bases for V and 6 bases for J; bases not matched to a gene: 5. This CDR3 region has 14 residues. Per germline, CDR1 LNHDA and CDR2 SQIVND (reference sequence). The CDR3 protein is CASSILTGGHGYTF. The CDR3 nucleotides read TGTGCCAGTAGTATTCTGACAGGGGGACATGGCTACACCTTC.

DNA of the CDR3: TGTGCCACCAGTAAGGACGGGGCCCAAGAGACCCAGTACTTC. It yields the protein CATSKDGAQETQYF. The J gene is TRBJ2-5, the V gene TRBV24-1; the D gene could be TRBD1 or TRBD2 (5 bases each). V dropped 6 bases and J dropped 1 base, with 11 bases sitting between them. This CDR3 has 14 amino acids. Germline V CDR1 and CDR2: KGHDR, SFDVKD.

The V gene is TRBV20-1, the J gene TRBJ2-5; 8 positions match TRBD2. The CDR3 sequence is 17 residues long. Germline-derived CDR1 and CDR2 are DFQATT and SNEGSKA (reference sequence). Trimming removed 2 bases from V and 2 bases from J; junction bases left unmatched: 13. In DNA form, the CDR3 reads TGCAGTGCTAGATCTGTTATTGAGGTAGCGGGGCAAGAGACCCAGTACTTC. Protein: CSARSVIEVAGQETQYF.

The rearrangement joins TRBV7-2 to TRBJ2-5, with 12 bases lining up with TRBD2. V gave up 5 bases and J gave up 2 bases; unmatched junction bases: 12. In germline, CDR1 is SGHTA, CDR2 FQGNSA. The CDR3 is 18 residues long. Here the CDR3 DNA reads TGTGCCAGCAGCCCCCGGACTAGCGGGAATCTGTGGCAAGAGACCCAGTACTTC. Its translation is CASSPRTSGNLWQETQYF.

A word on this clonotype: One end of the junction does not line up with germline, which may come from a read error. DNA for the CDR3: TGCGCCAGCAGACTCGACCGGGACACTTATTTC. Encoded protein: CASRLDRDTYF. The chain employs TRBV5-1 and TRBJ2-5; a weak D match, TRBD1 (6 bases). This CDR3 is built from 11 residues. From germline, CDR1 is SGHRS and CDR2 YFSETQ.

The chain has TRBV11-1 and TRBJ2-2, with TRBD1 as a possible D gene (6 bases). Germline lookup yields CDR1 SGHAT and CDR2 FQDESV (reference sequence). Trimming stripped 10 bases from V and 1 base from J, with 10 bases between. The CDR3 length is 13 residues. The CDR3 coding sequence is TGTGCCACCTCGACAGGGAACACCGGGGAGCTGTTTTTT. It translates to CATSTGNTGELFF.

This clonotype has only a few counts. This chain connects TRBV5-1 to TRBJ2-1, with D hard to call. The ends were cut back, 0 bases at V and 4 bases at J, with 11 bases in the middle. The CDR3 is made up of 15 amino acids. CDR1 and CDR2 from the germline V gene are SGHRS and YFSETQ. The CDR3 is CASSLEEKVYNEQFF. The CDR3 region has the DNA TGCGCCAGCAGCTTGGAGGAAAAAGTGTACAATGAGCAGTTCTTC.

The rearrangement uses TRBV29-1 and TRBJ2-3, with TRBD2 matching over 10 bases. CDR3 length: 16 amino acids. The V segment lost 6 bases and the J segment 0 bases; nucleotides outside the gene matches: 9. Germline V gene data show CDR1 as SQVTM and CDR2 as ANQGSEA. CDR3 sequence (DNA): TGCAGCGTGAGGGCGTCTAGCGGGAGTAGCACAGATACGCAGTATTTT. This gives the protein CSVRASSGSSTDTQYF.

This clonotype was recorded many times. V and J are TRBV18 and TRBJ2-2; 7 bases map to TRBD1. Trimming took 5 bases from V and 2 from J; bases not matched to a gene: 5. CDR1 KGHSH and CDR2 LQKENI come from the germline V gene. There are 15 residues in the CDR3. The DNA for the CDR3 is TGTGCCAGCTCAAGGGACAGTACAAACACCGGGGAGCTGTTTTTT. Protein sequence: CASSRDSTNTGELFF.